A single sample gave rise to the 14 T cell receptor beta chains below, sequenced in a study of T-cell memory formation after mild COVID-19 (dated by TCRdb to about 2021). Library creation used 5' RACE. Sequencing instrument: Illumina NovaSeq 6000. TCRdb itself trimmed the public reads at Q25 with fastp, ran MiXCR and retained productive beta chains. Every CDR3 protein is listed once, alongside the most common genes and DNA of its rows. Recorded for this sample are roughly 400,000 distinct CDR3 sequences; more than 15% of them occurred a single time. About 22% of the sample is held by the ten biggest clonotypes. Material: PBMCs or a T cell subset sorted from them (not recorded which). Receptor source: a man aged 18 to 30 who had mild COVID-19 (a few samples of this study predate the infection). The sample titles of this study are shuffled in the database, so cell type and time point are left out; the donor was told from shared clones.

The chain employs TRBV5-1 and TRBJ2-1, with 8 bases lining up with TRBD1. The CDR3 consists of 15 residues. The ends lost 4 bases at V and 0 bases at J; junction bases unmatched: 3. Germline CDR1 and CDR2: SGHRS and YFSETQ. The CDR3 nucleotides are TGCGCCAGCAGCCGGACAGGGAACTCCTACAATGAGCAGTTCTTC. It translates to CASSRTGNSYNEQFF.

This clonotype has only a few counts. V gene TRBV24-1 combines with J gene TRBJ2-5; D ambiguous. The CDR3 is made up of 13 amino acids. The V end lost 4 bases, the J end lost 5 bases, and 10 bases lay between the germline ends. Germline V gene sequence: CDR1 KGHDR, CDR2 SFDVKD. CDR3 coding DNA: TGTGCCACCAGTGAGGTGGCACTGGAGACCCAGTACTTC. It encodes CATSEVALETQYF.

The chain carries TRBV12-3 or TRBV12-4 and TRBJ2-1; the match to TRBD1 covers 7 bases. The CDR3 spans 12 residues. Trimming at V came to 5 bases and at J to 14 bases, leaving 9 bases not matched to a gene. The CDR3 bases are TGTGCCAGCAGTAATACGGTGACAGGGAAGTTCTTC. Translated, it gives CASSNTVTGKFF.

CDR3 DNA sequence: TGTGCCTGGGAATACCAGGGGGCGTATGAAGCTTTCTTT. It yields the protein CAWEYQGAYEAFF. V usage is TRBV30 and J usage is TRBJ1-1; 8 nucleotides align to TRBD1. V trimming: 5 bases; J trimming: 7 bases; junction bases outside the gene matches: 9. Germline loops: CDR1 GTSNPN, CDR2 SVGIG (reference sequence). The CDR3 has 13 residues.

CDR3 protein: CASSSWGGLSSPLHF. CDR3 bases: TGTGCCAGCAGTTCGTGGGGGGGACTTAGTTCACCCCTCCACTTT. The chain uses TRBV6-6 and TRBJ1-6, with a possible D match to TRBD1 (5 bases). Germline values: CDR1 MNHNY, CDR2 SVGAGI (reference sequence). Trimming pared 4 bases from V and 9 bases from J, leaving 16 bases between. The CDR3 length is 15 residues.

This clonotype was observed a handful of times. V is TRBV6-6 and J is TRBJ1-4; D gene uncertain. Trimming took off 5 bases at V and 8 bases at J, with 9 bases between the two ends. The CDR3 is 12 amino acids. The germline V gene encodes CDR1 MNHNY and CDR2 SVGAGI (reference sequence). The CDR3 is CASSPAREKLFF. The CDR3, as DNA: TGTGCCAGCAGTCCCGCGAGAGAAAAACTGTTTTTT.

This clonotype was counted between two and nine times. J is TRBJ1-3 and V is TRBV7-2, with 7 bases that match TRBD1. Trimming cost V 5 bases and J 4 bases; bases outside gene matches: 8. This CDR3 comprises 15 residues. Germline V gene sequence: CDR1 SGHTA, CDR2 FQGNSA. CDR3 loop: CASSPETGSGNTIYF. In DNA, the CDR3 is TGTGCCAGCAGCCCGGAGACAGGGTCCGGAAACACCATATATTTT.

The genes are TRBV9 and TRBJ1-2, with D hard to call. V lost 5 bases and J lost 4, with 15 bases in between. The CDR3 totals 14 residues. Germline V CDR1 and CDR2: SGDLS, YYNGEE. The CDR3 loop reads CASSPLATGYGYTF. The CDR3 DNA follows: TGTGCCAGCAGTCCGCTCGCTACGGGCTATGGCTACACCTTC.

V is TRBV5-1 and J is TRBJ1-4; 12 bases agree with TRBD1. The CDR3 totals 14 residues. J gave up 8 bases and V 4 bases, and 3 bases lay outside the gene matches. Per the germline V gene, CDR1 is SGHRS and CDR2 is YFSETQ. CDR3 in amino acids: CASSRDRGHEKLFF. CDR3 nucleotides: TGCGCCAGCAGCAGGGACAGGGGGCACGAAAAACTGTTTTTT.

This clonotype was observed many times. The gene calls are TRBV4-1 and TRBJ2-7, with D tentatively TRBD2 (5 bases). V dropped 1 base and J dropped 2 bases, with 9 bases sitting between them. The CDR3 length is 14 residues. Germline V lookup: CDR1 MGHRA, CDR2 YSYEKL. As DNA, the CDR3 is TGCGCCAGCAGCCAAGTAGAGGGAACCTACGAGCAGTACTTC. Translation: CASSQVEGTYEQYF.

The CDR3 region is CASSSPQGPRTQYF. CDR3 nucleotides: TGTGCCAGCAGCTCCCCGCAAGGCCCCCGTACGCAGTATTTT. J is TRBJ2-3 and V is TRBV7-2, with unresolved D. The CDR3 is made up of 14 amino acids. Germline lookup yields CDR1 SGHTA and CDR2 FQGNSA. Trimming pared 4 bases from V and 8 bases from J, leaving 16 bases between.

This clonotype has at least ten counts. The chain links TRBV5-1 to TRBJ2-3; D gene uncertain. The V end was cut by 4 bases, the J end by 3 bases, with 9 bases between. The CDR3 has 13 amino acids. Germline V gene sequence: CDR1 SGHRS, CDR2 YFSETQ. The CDR3 region is CASSRGPTDTQYF. In nucleotides, the CDR3 is TGCGCCAGCAGCCGTGGGCCTACAGATACGCAGTATTTT.

This clonotype has more than one count but fewer than ten. V gene TRBV7-3 combines with J gene TRBJ2-3, with TRBD2 matching 14 bases. The CDR3 has 17 residues. Germline V gene lookup returns CDR1 SGHTA and CDR2 FQGTGA. V trimming: 5 bases; J trimming: 1 base; junction bases outside the gene matches: 5. The CDR3 bases are TGTGCCAGCAGCACACCGGGACTAGCGGGGGGCACAGATACGCAGTATTTT. The encoded protein is CASSTPGLAGGTDTQYF.

This clonotype has more than one count but fewer than ten. The CDR3 sequence is CASRRYDSHYEQYF. In DNA, the CDR3 is TGTGCCAGCAGGAGGTATGACAGCCACTACGAGCAGTACTTC. The chain has TRBV6-2 or TRBV6-3 and TRBJ2-7; D may be TRBD1 (5 bases). This CDR3 has 14 residues. Germline V gene data show CDR1 as MNHEY and CDR2 as SVGEGT. V was shortened by 6 bases and J by 3 bases, with 15 bases between the two germline ends.